One and the same sample provided the 9 T cell receptor beta chains below, sequenced in a study of PD-1 blockade in mismatch repair-deficient tumors. Profiled with immunoSEQ multiplex PCR; TCRdb holds only in-frame clones, not every one. The sample lists more than 85,000 clones; 82% were seen once. Source: peripheral blood, taken about 33 weeks after starting pembrolizumab. These receptors all stem from an adult with mismatch repair-deficient cancer.

This chain connects TRBV6-1 to TRBJ2-7; no clear D gene. This CDR3 contains 16 residues. Germline V gives CDR1 MNHNS, CDR2 SASEGT. V lost 0 bases to trimming and J lost 0 bases, with 12 bases between them. The CDR3 sequence is CASSEALTGSSYEQYF. The CDR3 DNA sequence: TGTGCCAGCAGTGAAGCGCTTACGGGTAGCTCCTACGAGCAGTACTTC.

J is TRBJ2-7 and V is TRBV11-3, with 7 bases aligning to TRBD1. The J segment lost 2 bases and the V segment lost 5 bases, leaving 6 bases of the junction unmatched. Germline CDR1 reads SGHNT; CDR2 reads YENEEA. This CDR3 spans 14 amino acids. The CDR3 DNA reads as TGTGCCAGCAGCGCATACAGGGGTCCCTACGAGCAGTACTTC. It translates to CASSAYRGPYEQYF.

The chain uses TRBV11-2 and TRBJ2-5; the D call may be TRBD1 or TRBD2 (5 bases each). Trimming took off 5 bases at V and 1 base at J, with 14 bases between the two ends. Looked up from germline, CDR1 is SGHAT and CDR2 is FQNNGV. The CDR3 runs to 15 residues. In DNA form, the CDR3 reads TGTGCCAGCAGCCTCCGGGGCAGCGGCCAAGAGACCCAGTACTTC. Its translation: CASSLRGSGQETQYF.

The CDR3 loop reads CASRVKQGAYTEAFF. The CDR3 DNA sequence: TGCGCCAGCAGAGTTAAACAGGGGGCGTATACTGAAGCTTTCTTT. This chain links TRBV5-1 with TRBJ1-1; 9 bases fit TRBD1. V was pared by 5 bases and J by 5 bases, with 10 bases of the junction left unmatched. The CDR3 has 15 residues. Germline V gene lookup returns CDR1 SGHRS and CDR2 YFSETQ.

The chain joins TRBV7-9 to TRBJ2-3; 7 bases align to TRBD1. In germline, CDR1 is SEHNR, CDR2 FQNEAQ (reference sequence). This CDR3 has 15 amino acids. J was trimmed by 3 bases and V by 5 bases; bases with no gene match: 8. CDR3: CASSQGQVLTDTQYF. In DNA form, the CDR3 reads TGTGCCAGCAGCCAAGGACAGGTCTTGACAGATACGCAGTATTTT.

By sample fraction, this clone is medium-sized. In the same sample, other DNA sequences code for this CDR3. The chain employs TRBV7-2 and TRBJ1-5, with no clear D. Germline V gene lookup returns CDR1 SGHTA and CDR2 FQGNSA. There are 15 residues in the CDR3. V lost 1 base, J lost 0 bases, and 7 bases lay in between. The CDR3 nucleotides read TGTGCCAGCAGCTTAGATTTTTATAGCAATCAGCCCCAGCATTTT. It yields the protein CASSLDFYSNQPQHF.

This chain uses TRBV27 with TRBJ2-3; D is ambiguous. In germline, CDR1 is MNHEY, CDR2 SMNVEV (reference sequence). V dropped 2 bases and J dropped 4 bases, with 10 bases sitting between them. CDR3 length: 14 amino acids. The CDR3 spells CASSLRPVPDTQYF. CDR3 DNA: TGTGCCAGCAGTTTAAGGCCAGTCCCAGATACGCAGTATTTT.

This chain joins TRBV2 and TRBJ1-3; no definite D call. This CDR3 spans 17 amino acids. Germline CDR1 and CDR2: SNHLY and FYNNEI. V lost 2 bases, J lost 3 bases, and 17 bases lay in between. CDR3 sequence reads: CASSESVIPRIGNTIYF. The CDR3 DNA reads as TGTGCCAGCAGTGAAAGCGTTATCCCAAGAATTGGAAACACCATATATTTT.

CDR3 residues: CASSARWGGGVSGELFF. The CDR3 DNA reads as TGTGCCAGCAGCGCCCGATGGGGCGGAGGGGTATCCGGGGAGCTGTTTTTT. The gene calls are TRBV9 and TRBJ2-2, with D possibly TRBD2 on 6 matching bases. The CDR3 length is 17 residues. Germline CDR1 and CDR2: SGDLS and YYNGEE. Between the trimmed V and J ends, which lost 3 bases and 6 bases, there was a span of 21 bases.